The clone carrying this TCR beta chain was detected ten times or more. Its antigen remains unidentified. There are 15 residues in the CDR3. Trimming pared 0 bases from V and 5 bases from J, leaving 13 bases between. Per germline, CDR1 SGHTA and CDR2 FQGNSA. Separate cDNA molecules each had unique molecular identifiers attached to them. TCRdb reprocessed the 5' RACE reads via MiXCR and lists one record per CDR3 protein. Here the sample spans tens of thousands of distinct CDR3 sequences, around 4.5% being singletons. The data were taken from a study of early T cells in non-severe SARS-CoV-2 infection. The wider study: Bulk RNA isolated from unsorted whole blood underwent sequencing; chains were not paired. Study results and caveats: Matches to VDJdb favored anti-spike CD8 responses and missed private and CD4 specificities.

The source of this sequence is an adult who was a healthcare worker with PCR-confirmed SARS-CoV-2 infection or an uninfected control (not recorded which). The sequenced sample consisted of whole blood. This chain uses TRBV7-2 with TRBJ1-1; D gene ambiguous. This CDR3 reads CASSLAASIRTEAFF. CDR3 coding DNA: TGTGCCAGCAGCTTAGCTGCCAGCATCAGAACTGAAGCTTTCTTT.